These 12 T cell receptor beta chains share one sample of origin, sequenced in a study of blood T cell repertoires in COVID-19. Clones were sequenced by immunoSEQ multiplex PCR, and TCRdb holds only the in-frame ones, with some missing. The sample carries approximately 79,000 clones, 84% recorded once. The sample comprised peripheral blood. These receptors were obtained from a woman aged 45-65 years with acute or convalescent COVID-19.

The chain is built from TRBV7-2 and TRBJ2-2; maybe TRBD2 (6 bases). The CDR3 loop spans 16 amino acids. Germline V lookup: CDR1 SGHTA, CDR2 FQGNSA. Trimming pared 7 bases from V and 3 bases from J, leaving 18 bases between. The CDR3 DNA reads as TGTGCCAGCATCCCCAGGGCGGGGTTTGACACCGGGGAGCTGTTTTTT. Residues: CASIPRAGFDTGELFF.

V is TRBV7-8 and J is TRBJ2-7; TRBD1 might be the D (5 bases). Germline V CDR1 and CDR2: SGHVS, FQNEAQ. This CDR3 contains 14 residues. V lost 7 bases to trimming and J lost 1 base, with 14 bases between them. CDR3 loop: CASTPQGTSYEQYF. CDR3 DNA: TGTGCCAGCACTCCCCAGGGAACGTCCTACGAGCAGTACTTC.

V gene TRBV28 combines with J gene TRBJ2-5; D may be TRBD1 (6 bases). The germline V and J ends were trimmed by 2 bases and 4 bases, with 11 bases remaining between them. Per the germline V gene, CDR1 is MDHEN and CDR2 is SYDVKM. The CDR3 length is 14 residues. CDR3 region: CASSLNRDGETQYF. DNA for the CDR3: TGTGCCAGCAGTTTAAACAGGGACGGAGAGACCCAGTACTTC.

The chain employs TRBV9 and TRBJ1-6; D remains ambiguous. V dropped 7 bases and J dropped 0 bases, with 8 bases sitting between them. CDR1 is SGDLS and CDR2 is YYNGEE in the germline V gene. The CDR3 runs to 14 residues. In DNA, the CDR3 is TGTGCCAGCTCCCTGAGCTCCTATAATTCACCCCTCCACTTT. Translation: CASSLSSYNSPLHF.

The gene calls are TRBV11-2 and TRBJ2-3, with no clear D. The V end lost 6 bases, the J end lost 7 bases, and 11 bases lay between the germline ends. From germline, CDR1 is SGHAT and CDR2 FQNNGV. The CDR3 is 12 residues long. The chain's CDR3 is CASRRRTNTQYF. In DNA form, the CDR3 reads TGTGCCAGCAGGCGGCGAACAAATACGCAGTATTTT.

DNA of the CDR3: TGTGCCAGCAGTACGCGGTCGTTCAATGAGCAGTTCTTC. Protein: CASSTRSFNEQFF. The V call is TRBV27, the J call TRBJ2-1; D unclear. Per the germline V gene, CDR1 is MNHEY and CDR2 is SMNVEV (reference sequence). The CDR3 length is 13 residues. V dropped 5 bases and J dropped 6 bases, with 11 bases sitting between them.

This clone came up once. The V call is TRBV4-2, the J call TRBJ2-2; TRBD2 matches 9 bases. This CDR3 has 16 amino acids. The junction had 8 bases not matched to a gene; V was cut back by 1 base and J by 8 bases. The V gene's germline CDR1 is LGHNA and CDR2 YNFKEQ. The CDR3 coding sequence is TGTGCCAGCAGCCAAGGGCTAGCGGGAACTTCAGGGGAGCTGTTTTTT. Translation: CASSQGLAGTSGELFF.

The rearrangement joins TRBV18 to TRBJ2-6; D not certain. The ends were cut back, 6 bases at V and 3 bases at J, with 12 bases in the middle. Germline CDR1 reads KGHSH; CDR2 reads LQKENI. There are 15 residues in the CDR3. For the CDR3, the DNA is TGTGCCAGCTCGCCCCTAGGAGATGGGGCCAACGTCCTGACTTTC. It yields the protein CASSPLGDGANVLTF.

The rearrangement links TRBV3-1 (or the pseudogene TRBV3-2) to TRBJ2-7, with 7 nucleotides matching TRBD2. Per the germline V gene, CDR1 is LGHDT and CDR2 is YNNKEL (reference sequence). The CDR3 totals 15 residues. Unmatched junction bases numbered 14, after V lost 5 bases and J lost 7 bases. This CDR3 reads CASSDPSGPRREQYF. Written as DNA, the CDR3 is TGTGCCAGCAGCGACCCTAGCGGACCTAGGAGAGAGCAGTACTTC.

This clone showed up just a few times. This chain joins TRBV9 and TRBJ1-3, with D possibly TRBD1 on 6 matching bases. Germline loops: CDR1 SGDLS, CDR2 YYNGEE. The V end lost 0 bases, the J end lost 3 bases, and 10 bases lay between the germline ends. The CDR3 covers 15 residues. CDR3 sequence reads: CASSVDPRGGNTIYF. In DNA form, the CDR3 reads TGTGCCAGCAGCGTAGACCCCAGGGGTGGAAACACCATATATTTT.

This clone was seen a handful of times. At one end, the junction sequence differs from germline, possibly due to a read error. The chain carries TRBV7-7 and TRBJ1-5; 9 bases fit TRBD1. CDR3 length: 18 residues. The germline V gene encodes CDR1 SSHAT and CDR2 FNYEAQ (reference sequence). CDR3 amino acids: CASSRSHRDRAKQQPQHF. CDR3 in DNA: TGTGCTAGCAGCCGAAGCCACCGGGACAGGGCTAAGCAACAGCCCCAGCATTTT.

The chain uses TRBV29-1 and TRBJ1-1; possible D gene TRBD1, 6 bases. This CDR3 has 12 amino acids. Trimming left V 4 bases short and J 5 bases short, with 11 bases between. CDR1 and CDR2 from the germline V gene are SQVTM and ANQGSEA. CDR3 residues: CSVAPGVTEAFF. CDR3 nucleotide sequence: TGCAGCGTTGCTCCAGGGGTGACTGAAGCTTTCTTT.